These 30 T cell receptor beta chains share one sample of origin, sequenced in a study of cytomegalovirus exposure and HLA in healthy donors (dated by TCRdb to the late 2010s). Preparation of the library involved the immunoSEQ multiplex PCR assay. The multiplex PCR relied on a mix of 60 forward primers for TCR Vbeta segments and 13 reverse primers for TCR Jbeta segments. Imported from immuneACCESS, the table was reduced by TCRdb to in-frame sequences with V and J called. These copies leave out some clones; in studies compared against another copy, an unresolved V gene accounts for under half, and the cause of the remainder is not known. The sample table contains 270,000 or so clones; only one count was recorded for about nine tenths of them. Around 4% of the sample lies in the top ten. Sequenced input: PBMCs. These receptors were taken from a middle-aged man in good health and CMV-seropositive.

V gene TRBV5-1 combines with J gene TRBJ1-1; D call uncertain. The CDR3 is made up of 14 amino acids. The germline V gene encodes CDR1 SGHRS and CDR2 YFSETQ. The V end was cut by 4 bases, the J end by 1 base, with 11 bases between. The CDR3 here is CASSRVSPNTEAFF. CDR3 nucleotide sequence: TGCGCCAGCAGCCGGGTCTCACCGAACACTGAAGCTTTCTTT.

In this sample, this clone turned up once. The genes are TRBV7-8 and TRBJ2-1, with 8 bases matching TRBD2. Per the germline V gene, CDR1 is SGHVS and CDR2 is FQNEAQ. With V trimmed by 1 base and J by 4 bases, 3 bases remained unmatched. This CDR3 spans 15 amino acids. The CDR3 protein is CASSLGTSRYNEQFF. In DNA, the CDR3 is TGTGCCAGCAGCTTAGGGACTAGCAGATACAATGAGCAGTTCTTC. Looking up the rest from reference TRBV7-8 and TRBJ2-1 gives the full variable domain: GAGVSQSPRYKVAKRGQDVALRCDPISGHVSLFWYQQALGQGPEFLTYFQNEAQLDKSGLPSDRFFAERPEGSVSTLKIQRTQQEDSAVYLCASSLGTSRYNEQFFGPGTRLTVL.

The chain joins TRBV28 to TRBJ1-3; D unresolved. V lost 5 bases to trimming and J lost 6 bases, with 26 bases between them. The germline V gene has CDR1 MDHEN and CDR2 SYDVKM. The CDR3 runs 18 residues. In DNA, the CDR3 is TGTGCCAGCAGTCTCCTGCTTAACACGGGGAGCTATGCAAACACCATATATTTT. Protein sequence: CASSLLLNTGSYANTIYF.

This clone showed up just once. This chain connects TRBV4-2 to TRBJ2-1, with 7 bases lining up with TRBD2. The CDR3 covers 15 residues. From germline, CDR1 is LGHNA and CDR2 YNFKEQ. Unmatched junction bases numbered 8, after V lost 3 bases and J lost 6 bases. CDR3 residues: CASSHPAGLSNEQFF. Written as DNA, the CDR3 is TGTGCCAGCAGCCACCCAGCGGGATTGTCCAATGAGCAGTTCTTC.

The V gene is TRBV29-1, the J gene TRBJ2-6, with 7 nucleotides matching TRBD2. Trimming took 3 bases from V and 0 from J; bases not matched to a gene: 2. There are 15 residues in the CDR3. The V gene's germline CDR1 is SQVTM and CDR2 ANQGSEA. The DNA for the CDR3 is TGCAGCGTTGAGGGCGGGGGCTCTGGGGCCAACGTCCTGACTTTC. It codes for CSVEGGGSGANVLTF.

J is TRBJ1-1 and V is TRBV25-1; no clear D gene. The length of the CDR3 is 13 residues. The germline V gene encodes CDR1 MGHDK and CDR2 SYGVNS. Trimming took 3 bases from V and 1 from J, leaving 6 bases between them. The CDR3 sequence is CASSEGGNTEAFF. The CDR3 region has the DNA TGTGCCAGCAGTGAGGGAGGGAACACTGAAGCTTTCTTT.

This rearrangement joins TRBV4-3 to TRBJ2-1; 9 bases agree with TRBD2. Germline V gene lookup returns CDR1 LGHNA and CDR2 YSLEER. The CDR3 sequence is 17 residues long. V dropped 1 base and J dropped 3; count of bases not matched to a gene: 7. CDR3 sequence: CASSQGTAGGIYNEQFF. The CDR3 bases are TGCGCCAGCAGCCAAGGAACAGCGGGGGGTATCTACAATGAGCAGTTCTTC.

V and J are TRBV30 and TRBJ2-5; weak D call: TRBD1 (6 bases). The V gene's germline CDR1 is GTSNPN and CDR2 SVGIG (reference sequence). This CDR3 has 13 amino acids. V gave up 3 bases and J gave up 1 base, with 9 bases separating them. The CDR3 DNA reads TGTGCCTGGAGCGGACAGCCCCAAGAGACCCAGTACTTC. It specifies CAWSGQPQETQYF.

DNA of the CDR3: TGTGCCAGCAGGGGGGCCGAGTACTACGAGCAGTACTTC. As protein: CASRGAEYYEQYF. The rearrangement uses TRBV6-5 and TRBJ2-7; tentatively, D is TRBD1 (6 bases). The CDR3 is 13 amino acids. CDR1 MNHEY and CDR2 SVGAGI come from the germline V gene. Deletions cut 6 bases from V and 3 bases from J, with 12 bases between.

The chain is built from TRBV27 and TRBJ2-2; maybe TRBD2 (6 bases). Looked up from germline, CDR1 is MNHEY and CDR2 is SMNVEV (reference sequence). The CDR3 runs 15 residues. V was pared by 5 bases and J by 4 bases, with 14 bases between. The CDR3 is CASSRTTGGTGELFF. The CDR3 nucleotides are TGTGCCAGCAGTCGGACTACCGGGGGCACCGGGGAGCTGTTTTTT.

The chain joins TRBV18 to TRBJ2-7; D possibly corresponds to TRBD1 (6 bases). The CDR3 has 15 residues. Germline values: CDR1 KGHSH, CDR2 LQKENI. Trimming left V 1 base short and J 4 bases short, with 14 bases between. CDR3 sequence reads: CASSPLKGVVYEQYF. CDR3 nucleotide sequence: TGTGCCAGCTCACCACTAAAGGGGGTTGTTTACGAGCAGTACTTC. The whole variable domain, filled in from reference TRBV18 and TRBJ2-7, reads NAGVMQNPRHLVRRRGQEARLRCSPMKGHSHVYWYRQLPEEGLKFMVYLQKENIIDESGMPKERFSAEFPKEGPSILRIQQVVRGDSAAYFCASSPLKGVVYEQYFGPGTRLTVT.

A word on this clone: Germline and junction disagree at one end, which may indicate a read error. This chain links TRBV9 with TRBJ1-4, with TRBD1 as a possible D gene (5 bases). CDR1 is SGDLS, CDR2 YYNGEE, per germline. This CDR3 has 14 residues. This CDR3 reads CAGSSHGGNEKLFF. In nucleotides, the CDR3 is TGTGCCGGCAGCTCCCACGGGGGTAATGAAAAACTGTTTTTT.

The chain couples TRBV6-5 to TRBJ2-7; tentative D call: TRBD1 (6 bases). The V end lost 8 bases, the J end lost 0 bases, and 14 bases lay between the germline ends. The CDR3 runs to 14 residues. Germline CDR1 and CDR2: MNHEY and SVGAGI. In DNA, the CDR3 is TGTGCCAGCGGTAGAACAGGGAGCTCCTACGAGCAGTACTTC. It encodes CASGRTGSSYEQYF.

The chain couples TRBV5-4 to TRBJ1-1; TRBD1 matches at 9 bases. The CDR3 is 16 residues long. Trimming took 5 bases from V and 4 from J; bases not matched to a gene: 12. Germline V CDR1 and CDR2: SGHNT, YYREEE (reference sequence). CDR3 nucleotide sequence: TGTGCCAGCAGTTCCGGGACAGGGCGCGTGGGCACTGAAGCTTTCTTT. Amino acid sequence: CASSSGTGRVGTEAFF.

In regard to this clone: Germline and junction disagree at one end, which may indicate a read error. Other nucleotide sequences from this sample produce the same CDR3. This sequence joins TRBV9 and TRBJ2-3, with 8 bases aligning to TRBD2. The germline CDR1 and CDR2 sequences are SGDLS and YYNGEE. The CDR3 has 16 residues. CDR3 DNA: TGCGCCAGCAGCGTAGGAGCGGGAGATCTCACAGATACGCAGTATTTT. Protein: CASSVGAGDLTDTQYF.

The chain employs TRBV7-9 and TRBJ2-3; TRBD2 aligns across 14 bases. V gave up 5 bases and J gave up 5 bases; unmatched junction bases: 12. The CDR3 extends over 18 amino acids. Germline V gene data show CDR1 as SEHNR and CDR2 as FQNEAQ (reference sequence). CDR3: CASSRGLAGVEIGDTQYF. CDR3 nucleotide sequence: TGTGCCAGCAGCCGGGGACTAGCGGGAGTCGAAATAGGAGATACGCAGTATTTT.

In this sample, this clone turned up once. This chain connects TRBV19 to TRBJ1-1; D may be TRBD1 (5 bases). Germline lookup yields CDR1 LNHDA and CDR2 SQIVND (reference sequence). The CDR3 consists of 13 residues. V shed 3 bases and J shed 5 bases, with 10 bases lying between them. CDR3 bases: TGTGCCAGTAGTATTCAGGGTAGAACTGAAGCTTTCTTT. This codes for CASSIQGRTEAFF.

V and J are TRBV5-4 and TRBJ1-2; unclear D gene. The V gene lost 0 bases and the J gene lost 4 bases, with 19 bases spanning the gap. The CDR3 has 17 residues. Per the germline V gene, CDR1 is SGHNT and CDR2 is YYREEE (reference sequence). The CDR3 DNA reads as TGTGCCAGCAGCTTGGGAGGTCGGCCGACTACGATCTATGGCTACACCTTC. Translation: CASSLGGRPTTIYGYTF.

Here the CDR3 DNA reads TGTGCCAGCAGCCTCGTGAAGGGAGGAAACATTCAGTACTTC. Amino acids: CASSLVKGGNIQYF. This chain joins TRBV7-8 and TRBJ2-4; TRBD2 might be the D (6 bases). The V end was cut by 5 bases, the J end by 6 bases, with 14 bases between. The germline V gene has CDR1 SGHVS and CDR2 FQNEAQ. CDR3 length equals 14 residues.

This chain connects TRBV6-6 to TRBJ2-7, with 10 bases identical to TRBD1. Looked up from germline, CDR1 is MNHNY and CDR2 is SVGAGI (reference sequence). The J segment lost 2 bases and the V segment lost 2 bases, leaving 6 bases of the junction unmatched. The CDR3 has 16 amino acids. The CDR3 region is CASSYRDRGKTYEQYF. CDR3 nucleotides: TGTGCCAGCAGTTACCGGGACAGGGGAAAAACCTACGAGCAGTACTTC.

V gene TRBV6-1 combines with J gene TRBJ2-5; TRBD2 agrees at 7 bases. V gave up 1 base and J gave up 5 bases; unmatched junction bases: 13. Germline CDR1 and CDR2: MNHNS and SASEGT. This CDR3 comprises 17 residues. The DNA of the CDR3 is TGTGCCAGCAGTGAAGAGGGCTCGTGGGAGGGGAGGGAGACCCAGTACTTC. It specifies CASSEEGSWEGRETQYF.

This rearrangement joins TRBV7-3 to TRBJ2-1; the match to TRBD1 covers 8 bases. The CDR3 runs 16 residues. Per germline, CDR1 SGHTA and CDR2 FQGTGA. V gave up 3 bases and J gave up 3 bases; unmatched junction bases: 7. CDR3 sequence: CASSLGTGLYYNEQFF. CDR3 nucleotide sequence: TGTGCCAGCAGCTTGGGGACAGGTTTGTACTACAATGAGCAGTTCTTC.

The sample holds one count of this clone. CDR3 bases: TGTGCCAGCACTAATCTTGGCTACACCTTC. The encoded protein is CASTNLGYTF. V is TRBV2 and J is TRBJ1-2; no clear D gene. V lost 7 bases to trimming and J lost 7 bases, with 7 bases between them. Germline-derived CDR1 and CDR2 are SNHLY and FYNNEI. The CDR3 is made up of 10 amino acids.

The CDR3 DNA follows: TGTGCCTGGAGTGTTGGGGGAGCGGGCTACGAGCAGTACTTC. Translating gives CAWSVGGAGYEQYF. This rearrangement joins TRBV30 to TRBJ2-7; perhaps TRBD2 as D (6 bases). CDR3 length: 14 amino acids. V was trimmed by 0 bases and J by 3 bases, leaving 12 bases between them. CDR1 and CDR2 (germline): GTSNPN, SVGIG (reference sequence).

The chain combines TRBV11-2 with TRBJ2-3; TRBD1 agrees at 7 bases. J lost 6 bases, V lost 4 bases, and 10 bases had no gene match. The germline CDR1 and CDR2 sequences are SGHAT and FQNNGV. The CDR3 loop spans 15 amino acids. CDR3 protein: CASSYGTAAADTQYF. The CDR3 DNA sequence: TGTGCCAGCAGCTACGGGACAGCCGCGGCCGATACGCAGTATTTT.

The chain couples TRBV6-5 to TRBJ1-6; D perhaps matches TRBD1 (5 bases). The V and J ends lost 5 bases and 0 bases respectively, with 8 bases between them. From germline, CDR1 is MNHEY and CDR2 SVGAGI. The CDR3 runs to 15 residues. Here the CDR3 reads CASSNRSSYNSPLHF. CDR3 DNA: TGTGCCAGCAGTAACAGGAGCTCCTATAATTCACCCCTCCACTTT.

This sequence joins TRBV6-5 and TRBJ2-7, with 11 bases fitting TRBD2. With V trimmed by 6 bases and J by 2 bases, 6 bases remained unmatched. This CDR3 contains 15 residues. Germline CDR1 MNHEY, CDR2 SVGAGI. The CDR3 DNA reads TGTGCCAGCAGAGCCGGGACTAGCGGACCCTACGAGCAGTACTTC. Translated: CASRAGTSGPYEQYF.

Here the CDR3 reads CASSQLVSPDTQYF. The DNA of the CDR3 is TGTGCCAGCAGCCAACTAGTTTCCCCAGATACGCAGTATTTT. V usage is TRBV4-2 and J usage is TRBJ2-3; D is uncertain. Between the trimmed V and J ends, which lost 2 bases and 4 bases, there was a span of 10 bases. Germline CDR1 LGHNA, CDR2 YNFKEQ. The CDR3 has 14 amino acids.

The V and J genes are TRBV15 and TRBJ1-2; a possible D gene is TRBD1 (5 bases). CDR3 length: 14 amino acids. Trimming took 3 bases from V and 4 from J, leaving 12 bases between them. The V gene's germline CDR1 is LNHNV and CDR2 YYDKDF (reference sequence). The chain's CDR3 is CATSRVGPVYGYTF. The CDR3 region has the DNA TGTGCCACCAGCAGGGTGGGGCCAGTCTATGGCTACACCTTC.

This chain connects TRBV11-2 to TRBJ2-2, with a weak D call TRBD2 (6 bases). Trimming stripped 6 bases from V and 3 bases from J, with 14 bases between. The CDR3 length is 15 residues. CDR1 is SGHAT and CDR2 is FQNNGV in the germline V gene. In DNA, the CDR3 is TGTGCCAGCAGACTGCTAGCGCTTTACACCGGGGAGCTGTTTTTT. It yields the protein CASRLLALYTGELFF.